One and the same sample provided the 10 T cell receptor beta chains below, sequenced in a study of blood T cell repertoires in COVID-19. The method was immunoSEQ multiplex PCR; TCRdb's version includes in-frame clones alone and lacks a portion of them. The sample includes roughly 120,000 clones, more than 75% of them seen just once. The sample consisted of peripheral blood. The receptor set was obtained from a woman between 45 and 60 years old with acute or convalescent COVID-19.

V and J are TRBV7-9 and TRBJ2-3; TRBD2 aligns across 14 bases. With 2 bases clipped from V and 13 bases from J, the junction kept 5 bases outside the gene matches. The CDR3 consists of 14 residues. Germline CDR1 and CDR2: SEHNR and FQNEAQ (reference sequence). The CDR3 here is CASSLPGLAGAKYF. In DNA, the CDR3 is TGTGCCAGCAGCTTACCGGGACTAGCGGGAGCCAAGTATTTT.

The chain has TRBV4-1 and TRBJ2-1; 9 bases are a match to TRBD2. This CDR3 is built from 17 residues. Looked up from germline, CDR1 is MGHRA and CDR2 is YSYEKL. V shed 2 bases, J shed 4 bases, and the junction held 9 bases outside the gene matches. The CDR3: CASSQLEFSGSYNEQFF. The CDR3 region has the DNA TGCGCCAGCAGCCAATTAGAGTTTAGCGGGAGTTACAATGAGCAGTTCTTC.

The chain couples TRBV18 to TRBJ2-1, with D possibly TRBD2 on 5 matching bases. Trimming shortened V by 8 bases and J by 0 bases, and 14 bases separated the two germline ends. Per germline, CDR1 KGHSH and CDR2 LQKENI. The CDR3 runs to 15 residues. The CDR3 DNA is TGTGCCAGCCTTGCCGGAGCGGTCTCCTACAATGAGCAGTTCTTC. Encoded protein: CASLAGAVSYNEQFF.

CDR3 nucleotide sequence: TGTGCCAGCAGCGCCCCGATGGACGGCGGGAAAGAGAGCTCCTATAATTCACCCCTCCACTTT. Translated, it gives CASSAPMDGGKESSYNSPLHF. The chain joins TRBV9 to TRBJ1-6; no reliable D call. Per the germline V gene, CDR1 is SGDLS and CDR2 is YYNGEE. The CDR3 runs to 21 residues. Deletions cut 3 bases from V and 0 bases from J, with 25 bases between.

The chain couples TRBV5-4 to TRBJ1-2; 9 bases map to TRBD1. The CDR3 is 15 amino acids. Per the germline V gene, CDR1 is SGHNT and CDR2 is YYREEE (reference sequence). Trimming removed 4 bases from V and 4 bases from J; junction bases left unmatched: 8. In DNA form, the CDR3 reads TGTGCCAGCAGCGGGAAGGGACAGGGAACCTATGGCTACACCTTC. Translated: CASSGKGQGTYGYTF.

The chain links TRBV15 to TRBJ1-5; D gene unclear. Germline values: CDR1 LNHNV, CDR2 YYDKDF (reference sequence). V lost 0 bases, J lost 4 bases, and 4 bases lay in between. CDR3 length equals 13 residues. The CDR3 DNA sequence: TGTGCCACCAGCAGAGAGCGGAATCAGCCCCAGCATTTT. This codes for CATSRERNQPQHF.

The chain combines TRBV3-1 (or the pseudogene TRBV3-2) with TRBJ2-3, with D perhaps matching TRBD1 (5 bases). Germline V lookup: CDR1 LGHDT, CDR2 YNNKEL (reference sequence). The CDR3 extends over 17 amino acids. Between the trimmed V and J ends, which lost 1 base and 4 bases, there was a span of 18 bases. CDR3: CASSQGRLAGMSDTQYF. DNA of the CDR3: TGTGCCAGCAGCCAAGGCAGGCTGGCAGGGATGTCAGATACGCAGTATTTT.

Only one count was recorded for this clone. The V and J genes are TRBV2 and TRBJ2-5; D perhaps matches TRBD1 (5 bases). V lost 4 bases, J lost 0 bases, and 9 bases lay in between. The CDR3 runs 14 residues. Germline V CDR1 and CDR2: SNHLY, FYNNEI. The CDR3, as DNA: TGTGCCAGCAGTGTCGACAGCAACCAAGAGACCCAGTACTTC. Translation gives CASSVDSNQETQYF.

The CDR3 sequence is CSVAWTGDTEAFF. The DNA of the CDR3 is TGCAGCGTTGCGTGGACAGGGGACACTGAAGCTTTCTTT. The chain has TRBV29-1 and TRBJ1-1; TRBD1 agrees at 9 bases. This CDR3 has 13 amino acids. The trim removed 4 bases at V and 3 bases at J, leaving 3 bases unmatched. Germline-derived CDR1 and CDR2 are SQVTM and ANQGSEA.

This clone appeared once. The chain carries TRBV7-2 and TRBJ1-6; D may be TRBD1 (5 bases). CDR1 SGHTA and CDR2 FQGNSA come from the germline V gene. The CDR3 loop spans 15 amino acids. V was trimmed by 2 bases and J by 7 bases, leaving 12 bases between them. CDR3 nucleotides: TGTGCCAGCAGCTTAACGGGGGGTAAGAATTCACCCCTCCACTTT. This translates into CASSLTGGKNSPLHF.